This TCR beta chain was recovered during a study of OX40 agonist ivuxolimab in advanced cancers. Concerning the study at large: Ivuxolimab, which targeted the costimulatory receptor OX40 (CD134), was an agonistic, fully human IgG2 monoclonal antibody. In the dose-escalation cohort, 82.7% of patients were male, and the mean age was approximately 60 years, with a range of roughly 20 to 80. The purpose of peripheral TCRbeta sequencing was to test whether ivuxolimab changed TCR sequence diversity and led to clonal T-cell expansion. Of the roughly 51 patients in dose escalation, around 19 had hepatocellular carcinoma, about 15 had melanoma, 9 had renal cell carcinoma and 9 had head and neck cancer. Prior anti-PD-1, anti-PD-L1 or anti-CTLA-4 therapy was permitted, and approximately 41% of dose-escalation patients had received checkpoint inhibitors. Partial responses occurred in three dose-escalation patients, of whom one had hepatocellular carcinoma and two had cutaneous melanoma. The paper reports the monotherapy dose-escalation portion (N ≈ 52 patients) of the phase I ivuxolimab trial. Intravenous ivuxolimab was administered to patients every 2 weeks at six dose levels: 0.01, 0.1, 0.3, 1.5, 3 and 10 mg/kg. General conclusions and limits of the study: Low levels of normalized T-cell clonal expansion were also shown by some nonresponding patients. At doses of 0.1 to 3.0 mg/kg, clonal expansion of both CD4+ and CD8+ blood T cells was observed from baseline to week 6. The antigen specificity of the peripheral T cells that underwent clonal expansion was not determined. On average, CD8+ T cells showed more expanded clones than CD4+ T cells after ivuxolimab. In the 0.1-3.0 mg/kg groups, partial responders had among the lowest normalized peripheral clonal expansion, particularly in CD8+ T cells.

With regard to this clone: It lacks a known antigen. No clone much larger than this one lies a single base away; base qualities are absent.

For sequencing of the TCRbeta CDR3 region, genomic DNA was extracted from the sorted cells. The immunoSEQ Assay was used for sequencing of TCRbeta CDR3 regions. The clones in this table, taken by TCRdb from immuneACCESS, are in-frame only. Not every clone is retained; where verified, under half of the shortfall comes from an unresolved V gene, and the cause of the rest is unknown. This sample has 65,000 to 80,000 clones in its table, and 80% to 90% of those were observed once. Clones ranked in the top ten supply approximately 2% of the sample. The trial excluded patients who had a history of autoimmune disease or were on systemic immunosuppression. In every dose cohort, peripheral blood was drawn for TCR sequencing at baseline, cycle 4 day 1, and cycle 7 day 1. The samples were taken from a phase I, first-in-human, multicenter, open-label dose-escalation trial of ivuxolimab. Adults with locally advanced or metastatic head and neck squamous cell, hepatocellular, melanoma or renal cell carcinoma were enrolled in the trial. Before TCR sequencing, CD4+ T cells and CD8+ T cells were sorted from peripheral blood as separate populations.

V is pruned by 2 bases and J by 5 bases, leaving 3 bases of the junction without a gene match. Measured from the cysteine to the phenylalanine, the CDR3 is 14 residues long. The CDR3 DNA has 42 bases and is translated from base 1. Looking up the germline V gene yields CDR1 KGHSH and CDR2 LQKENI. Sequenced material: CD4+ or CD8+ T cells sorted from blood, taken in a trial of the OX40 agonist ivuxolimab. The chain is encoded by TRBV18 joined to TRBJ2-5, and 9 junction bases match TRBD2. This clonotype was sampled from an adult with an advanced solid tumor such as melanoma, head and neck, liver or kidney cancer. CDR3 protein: CASSPAGGKETQYF. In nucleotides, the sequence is TGTGCCAGCTCACCAGCGGGGGGGAAGGAGACCCAGTACTTC.